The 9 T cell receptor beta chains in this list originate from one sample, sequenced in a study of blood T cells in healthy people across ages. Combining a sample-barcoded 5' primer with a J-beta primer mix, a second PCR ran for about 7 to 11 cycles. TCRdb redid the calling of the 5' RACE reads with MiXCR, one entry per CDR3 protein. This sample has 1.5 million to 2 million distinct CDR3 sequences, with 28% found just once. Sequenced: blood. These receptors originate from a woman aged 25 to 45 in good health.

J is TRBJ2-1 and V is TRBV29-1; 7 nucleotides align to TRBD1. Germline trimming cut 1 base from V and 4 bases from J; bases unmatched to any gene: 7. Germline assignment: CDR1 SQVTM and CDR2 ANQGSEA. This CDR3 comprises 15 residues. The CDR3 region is CSVEVWDSRYNEQFF. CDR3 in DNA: TGCAGCGTTGAAGTGTGGGACAGTAGGTACAATGAGCAGTTCTTC.

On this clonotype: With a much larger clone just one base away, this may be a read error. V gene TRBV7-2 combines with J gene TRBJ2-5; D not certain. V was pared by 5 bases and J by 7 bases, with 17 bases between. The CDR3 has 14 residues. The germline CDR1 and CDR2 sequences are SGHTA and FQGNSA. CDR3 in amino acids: CASSSATRRGTQYF. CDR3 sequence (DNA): TGTGCCAGCAGCAGCGCGACACGGCGCGGGACCCAGTACTTC.

The CDR3, as DNA: TGTGCCAGCAGCTTAGAGGGAACTAGCGGAAGAGATACGCAGTATTTT. Translation: CASSLEGTSGRDTQYF. The rearrangement joins TRBV11-2 to TRBJ2-3; 8 bases match TRBD2. This CDR3 is 16 amino acids long. V shed 0 bases, J shed 5 bases, and the junction held 7 bases outside the gene matches. Looked up from germline, CDR1 is SGHAT and CDR2 is FQNNGV.

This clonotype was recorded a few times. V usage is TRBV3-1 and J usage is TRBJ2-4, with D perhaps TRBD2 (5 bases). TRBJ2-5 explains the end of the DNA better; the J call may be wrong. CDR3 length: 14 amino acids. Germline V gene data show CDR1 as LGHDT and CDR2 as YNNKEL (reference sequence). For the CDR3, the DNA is TGTGCCAGCAGCCACTCGGAGGAGCAAGAGACCCAGTACTTC. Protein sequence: CASSHSEEQETQYF.

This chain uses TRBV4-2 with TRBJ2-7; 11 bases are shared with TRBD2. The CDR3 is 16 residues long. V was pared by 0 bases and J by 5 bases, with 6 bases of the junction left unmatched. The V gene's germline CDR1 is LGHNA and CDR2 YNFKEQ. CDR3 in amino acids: CASSQEIAGGRNEQYF. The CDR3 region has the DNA TGTGCCAGCAGCCAAGAAATAGCGGGGGGGCGCAACGAGCAGTACTTC.

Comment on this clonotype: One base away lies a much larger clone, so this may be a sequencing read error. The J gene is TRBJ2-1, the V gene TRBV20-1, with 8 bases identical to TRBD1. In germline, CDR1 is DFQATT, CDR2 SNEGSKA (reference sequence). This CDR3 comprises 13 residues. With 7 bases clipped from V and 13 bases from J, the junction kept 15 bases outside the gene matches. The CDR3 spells CSVVGQGGETQFF. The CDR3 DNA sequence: TGCAGTGTCGTAGGACAGGGCGGGGAGACCCAGTTCTTC.

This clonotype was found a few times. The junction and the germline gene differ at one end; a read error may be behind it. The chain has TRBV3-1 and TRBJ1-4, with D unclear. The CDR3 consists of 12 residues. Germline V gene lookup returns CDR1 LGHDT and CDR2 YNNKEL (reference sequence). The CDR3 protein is CTSSQGREKLFF. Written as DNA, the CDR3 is TGTACCAGCAGCCAAGGACGTGAAAAACTGTTTTTT.

CDR3 sequence (DNA): TGTGCCAGCCCGGCCAATGAGAGAAAGGGTGAAAAACTGTTTTTT. This sequence encodes CASPANERKGEKLFF. The chain couples TRBV6-4 to TRBJ1-4; D unclear. There are 15 residues in the CDR3. Trimming cost V 8 bases and J 7 bases, with 20 bases left between them. Looked up from germline, CDR1 is MRHNA and CDR2 is SNTAGT.

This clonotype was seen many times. The CDR3 DNA follows: TGTGCCAGCAGCGCTCCAGGGGGGGACTCCTACAATGAGCAGTTCTTC. Protein: CASSAPGGDSYNEQFF. The gene calls are TRBV9 and TRBJ2-1; D assignment may be TRBD1 or TRBD2 (7 bases each). The germline V gene has CDR1 SGDLS and CDR2 YYNGEE. This CDR3 has 16 amino acids. The V end lost 3 bases, the J end lost 0 bases, and 13 bases lay between the germline ends.